The rows below give T cell receptor beta chains drawn from one sample of a study of blood T cell repertoires in COVID-19. Produced via immunoSEQ multiplex PCR; TCRdb's table is partial and in-frame only. The sample lists around 100,000 clones; 85% to 90% were seen once. Sequencing was done on a sample of peripheral blood. The receptors shown here come from a human donor in a cohort sampled during active COVID-19. Each CDR3 is given with its conserved first and last residue. D genes are given only for firm matches. Where a row states a size, it is once, few, many or the class of an expanded clone; other rows omit it.

size	V	D	J	DNA	CDR3
NA	TRBV5-1	NA	TRBJ1-1	TGCGCCAGCAGTCTTCACGAGTCCTCAGGAGCTTTCTTT	CASSLHESSGAFF
NA	TRBV24-1	TRBD1	TRBJ2-1	TGTGCCACCAGTGCCGGGACAGGGTCCTACAATGAGCAGTTCTTC	CATSAGTGSYNEQFF
few	TRBV2	TRBD1	TRBJ2-6	TGTGCCAGCATTCGACCGGGACAGGGGAGCTCTGGGGCCAACGTCCTGACTTTC	CASIRPGQGSSGANVLTF
NA	TRBV6-1	TRBD1	TRBJ1-2	TGTGCCAGCAGTGCCAATTACCGGGACAGGGGGCACCACTATGGCTACACCTTC	CASSANYRDRGHHYGYTF
NA	TRBV7-2	TRBD2	TRBJ2-2	TGTGCCAGCAGCCAAGCGGGATGGGGCGGGGAGCTGTTTTTT	CASSQAGWGGELFF
NA	TRBV28	TRBD1	TRBJ2-3	TGTGCCACCCATAGACAGGGCGGGCCGGGGCAGTATTTT	CATHRQGGPGQYF
NA	TRBV7-7	TRBD2	TRBJ2-1	TGTGCCAGCAGCCGACTAGCGGGAGATAACAATGAGCAGTTCTTC	CASSRLAGDNNEQFF
NA	TRBV2	NA	TRBJ2-5	TGTGCCAGCGCTGAGCGGGCGAGGGGGACCCAGTACTTC	CASAERARGTQYF
NA	TRBV6-5	TRBD1	TRBJ1-5	TGTGCCAGCAATACCGGGACAGCCGGACAGCCCCAGCATTTT	CASNTGTAGQPQHF
NA	TRBV25-1	TRBD2	TRBJ2-7	TGTGCCAGCAGTGAATCCCGGGCGGGAGGGAGAGGCTACGAGCAGTACTTC	CASSESRAGGRGYEQYF
NA	TRBV5-1	NA	TRBJ1-2	TGCGCCAGCAGCTCGGGGGAGGGACCCTCTGGAGGCTACACCTTC	CASSSGEGPSGGYTF
few	TRBV5-1	NA	TRBJ1-1	TGCGCCACTTCGGACGGAGGGAACACTGAAGCTTTCTTT	CATSDGGNTEAFF
NA	TRBV19	NA	TRBJ2-1	TGTGCCAGTACCCTAGACAGGAGCTCCTACAATGAGCAGTTCTTC	CASTLDRSSYNEQFF
NA	TRBV9	NA	TRBJ1-6	TGTGCCAGCAGCGTAAAGGGGAATAATTCACCCCTCCACTTT	CASSVKGNNSPLHF
NA	TRBV27	NA	TRBJ2-1	TGTGCCAGCAGTTCGGCAGGTCCCGGTTGGAATGAGCAGTTCTTC	CASSSAGPGWNEQFF
NA	TRBV6-2/TRBV6-3	TRBD1	TRBJ2-3	TGTGCCAGCAGTTACACCGGACAGGGGGCTTTCACAGATACGCAGTATTTT	CASSYTGQGAFTDTQYF
once	TRBV29-1	NA	TRBJ2-1	TGCAGCGTTGACCGACAGGTAAACAATGAGCAGTTCTTC	CSVDRQVNNEQFF
NA	TRBV19	TRBD1	TRBJ1-5	TGTGCCAGTCGACCCAGCGGGACAGGGTTTTATCAGCCCCAGCATTTT	CASRPSGTGFYQPQHF
NA	TRBV11-2	TRBD1	TRBJ2-7	TGTGCCAGCAGCCGACAGGTAGGGACAGGAACCTACGAGCAGTACTTC	CASSRQVGTGTYEQYF
NA	TRBV19	TRBD2	TRBJ2-3	TGTGCCAGTAGTATAGATCTAGCGGGAGTTACAGATACGCAGTATTTT	CASSIDLAGVTDTQYF
NA	TRBV5-4	TRBD2	TRBJ2-7	TGTGCCAGCAGCTTGTCTGGCGGGAGTGATTACGAGCAGTACTTC	CASSLSGGSDYEQYF
NA	TRBV5-4	NA	TRBJ1-1	TGTGCCAGCAGCTTGGGGTCGCAGGGAAACACTGAAGCTTTCTTT	CASSLGSQGNTEAFF
NA	TRBV6-2/TRBV6-3	NA	TRBJ2-6	TGTGCCAGCAGTTACGGGACACCCTCTGGGGCCAACGTCCTGACTTTC	CASSYGTPSGANVLTF
NA	TRBV11-2	TRBD1	TRBJ2-2	TGTGCCAGCAGCTCGGGACAGGTACACCCTGGGGAGCTGTTTTTT	CASSSGQVHPGELFF
once	TRBV7-2	TRBD1	TRBJ2-7	TGTGCCAGCAGCCAGGACAGGGGGCTGTCATACGAGCAGTACTTC	CASSQDRGLSYEQYF
NA	TRBV30	TRBD1	TRBJ1-3	TGTGCCTGGAGTGTACGGACAGGGTCTAGCTCTGGAAACACCATATATTTT	CAWSVRTGSSSGNTIYF
few	TRBV3-1/TRBV3-2	TRBD1	TRBJ2-2	TGTGCCAGCAGCCAAGTGGGGGACAGGGATAACACCGGGGAGCTGTTTTTT	CASSQVGDRDNTGELFF
once	TRBV19	NA	TRBJ2-7	TGTGCCAGTAGTATCGGCGGGACAGTCACCTACGAGCAGTACTTC	CASSIGGTVTYEQYF
NA	TRBV7-9	TRBD1	TRBJ2-1	TGTGCCAGCAGCTTAGCGCAGGGGGCGAACAATGAGCAGTTCTTC	CASSLAQGANNEQFF
NA	TRBV5-1	TRBD1	TRBJ1-3	TGCGCCAGCAGCTTGGAGCAGGGGGCTGTTTTTTCTGGAAACACCATATATTTT	CASSLEQGAVFSGNTIYF
NA	TRBV5-4	TRBD1	TRBJ1-4	TGTGCCACAGGACAGGACCTTGCAACTAATGAAAAACTGTTTTTT	CATGQDLATNEKLFF
NA	TRBV5-1	NA	TRBJ2-2	TGCGCCAGCAGCTTGCAGGGGCAGGTCGGGGAGCTGTTTTTT	CASSLQGQVGELFF
few	TRBV19	NA	TRBJ1-1	TGTGCCAGTACCCGCCTACAGGGTGCCTCCACTGAAGCTTTCTTT	CASTRLQGASTEAFF
NA	TRBV10-3	TRBD1	TRBJ2-1	TGTGCCATCAGCGCGCCGGGACAGGGGGCCAATGAGCAGTTCTTC	CAISAPGQGANEQFF
NA	TRBV30	NA	TRBJ1-2	TGTGCCTGGAGTGTAACGGGAGGCATCTATGGCTACACCTTC	CAWSVTGGIYGYTF
NA	TRBV6-2/TRBV6-3	TRBD2	TRBJ2-1	TGTGCCAGCAGTCCACCACGGACTAGCGGGCGGGAGCAGTTCTTC	CASSPPRTSGREQFF
NA	TRBV7-9	NA	TRBJ2-1	TGTGCCAGCAGCTCCGACTTTTACCCGGACAATGAGCAGTTCTTC	CASSSDFYPDNEQFF
NA	TRBV6-6	NA	TRBJ2-3	TGTGCCAGCAGTTATAGCGTGGAGACAGATACGCAGTATTTT	CASSYSVETDTQYF
NA	TRBV9	NA	TRBJ1-3	TGTGCCAGCAGCGCCGCCCCCCCGAGTACCTCTGGAAACACCATATATTTT	CASSAAPPSTSGNTIYF
NA	TRBV20-1	NA	TRBJ1-2	TGCAGTGCTAGTCGCCAGGGTAGCTATGGCTACACCTTC	CSASRQGSYGYTF
NA	TRBV21-1	NA	TRBJ2-5	TGTGCCAGCAACCCCTGGACAGGGAAGACCCAGTACTTC	CASNPWTGKTQYF
many	TRBV18	TRBD2	TRBJ2-3	TGTGCCAGCTCCCAAGAGGGAGGGCTGGGAGATACGCAGTATTTT	CASSQEGGLGDTQYF
NA	TRBV4-2	NA	TRBJ1-6	TGTGCCAGCAGCCAGGCACCACAGGCCTCTGGTTCACCCCTCCACTTT	CASSQAPQASGSPLHF
NA	TRBV19	NA	TRBJ2-7	TGTGCCAGTAGTACCTGGGGCGCGTCGAGCGAGCAGTACTTC	CASSTWGASSEQYF
NA	TRBV2	NA	TRBJ1-4	TGTGCCAGCAGTCCTTCGTTTGAGGGGGCTAATGAAAAACTGTTTTTT	CASSPSFEGANEKLFF
NA	TRBV13	NA	TRBJ2-6	TGTGCCAGCAGCTCGGGTGGCTCTGGGGCCAACGTCCTGACTTTC	CASSSGGSGANVLTF
NA	TRBV7-9	TRBD2	TRBJ2-1	TGTGCCAGCAGCTCGAGCGGGAGGCCCTCATGGGAGCAGTTCTTC	CASSSSGRPSWEQFF
NA	TRBV5-6	TRBD2	TRBJ2-1	TGTGCCAGCAGCTTAGTATCTAGCGGGGCTTACAATGAGCAGTTCTTC	CASSLVSSGAYNEQFF
NA	TRBV29-1	TRBD2	TRBJ2-1	TGCAGCGTTGCCCCGGCTAGCGGGAGGTTGAATGAGCAGTTCTTC	CSVAPASGRLNEQFF
once	TRBV28	NA	TRBJ2-1	TGTGCCAGCAGTCCCCCTCCGGGTGATGAGCAGTTCTTC	CASSPPPGDEQFF
NA	TRBV2	NA	TRBJ1-5	TGTGCCAGCAGGGGGGGGTTTCAGCCCCAGCATTTT	CASRGGFQPQHF
few	TRBV19	TRBD2	TRBJ2-1	TGTGCCAGTAGTGGACTAGCGGGAGGTTACAATGAGCAGTTCTTC	CASSGLAGGYNEQFF
NA	TRBV30	TRBD2	TRBJ2-5	TGTGCCTGGAGTCTGGGGTCGGGAGGGCCGAGGGAGACCCAGTACTTC	CAWSLGSGGPRETQYF
NA	TRBV25-1	NA	TRBJ1-6	TGTGCCAGCGGAGGGTTAGGTTATAATTCACCCCTCCACTTT	CASGGLGYNSPLHF
NA	TRBV29-1	NA	TRBJ1-2	TGCAGCGTTGAGGGCAGCCCTAACTATGGCTACACCTTC	CSVEGSPNYGYTF